This entry lists 2 T cell receptor beta chains sequenced from one sample in a study of CD8+ T cells in alopecia areata. As the sequencing template, cDNA was produced by extracting RNA and reverse transcribing it. Data came from immunoSEQ multiplex PCR; TCRdb stores just in-frame clones and leaves some out. The table has under 200,000 clones, around three fifths seen once; the top ten hold more than 13%. Specified treatment: oral pan-JAK inhibitor, 5-10 mg twice daily. The sequenced sample was CD4+ T cells sorted from blood, obtained at week 24, from a patient treated with tofacitinib. The receptors originated from a human donor with alopecia areata.

In its sample, this clone is medium-sized (0.01 to 0.1%). The gene calls are TRBV7-9 and TRBJ1-1, with D unclear. The CDR3 contains 13 residues. V was clipped by 5 bases and J by 6 bases, with 13 bases between them. The germline V gene encodes CDR1 SEHNR and CDR2 FQNEAQ (reference sequence). The CDR3 nucleotides read TGTGCCAGCAGCGCCTTAGACTCCCCTGAAGCTTTCTTT. This gives the protein CASSALDSPEAFF.

The V gene is TRBV4-1, the J gene TRBJ1-3, with D unclear. This CDR3 spans 15 amino acids. Trimming shortened V by 1 base and J by 2 bases, and 9 bases separated the two germline ends. Germline V gene data show CDR1 as MGHRA and CDR2 as YSYEKL. DNA of the CDR3: TGCGCCAGCAGCCAAGTTGATCGTCCTGGAAACACCATATATTTT. This gives the protein CASSQVDRPGNTIYF.